This TCR beta chain was captured in a study of immune evolution from preneoplasia to lung adenocarcinoma. Resections took place in Japan or China from about 2013 to 2017. Premalignant or tumor cells were enriched by macro-dissection after pathologic assessment. Comment on this clone: What it recognizes is unknown.

Sequencing was performed with immunoSEQ multiplex PCR; in TCRdb, only in-frame clones are kept and a portion is missing. Here the sample spans 20,000 to 25,000 clones, about 71% being singletons. Study observations and caveats: Later-stage lesions seemingly showed higher T cell density and diversity than normal lung.

The receptor was derived from a person aged 55 to 75 with lung adenocarcinoma. Material for sequencing was FFPE invasive lung adenocarcinoma tissue.

CDR3 sequence (DNA): TGTGCCAGCAGCTTGGCGGTTACTAAGGATAAGTACTTC. Translated, it gives CASSLAVTKDKYF. The chain has TRBV7-9 and TRBJ2-7; D remains unclear. V was trimmed by 3 bases and J by 11 bases, leaving 17 bases between them. This CDR3 is built from 13 residues. Looked up from germline, CDR1 is SEHNR and CDR2 is FQNEAQ (reference sequence). Filled out from reference TRBV7-9 and TRBJ2-7, the complete variable domain reads DTGVSQNPRHKITKRGQNVTFRCDPISEHNRLYWYRQTLGQGPEFLTYFQNEAQLEKSRLLSDRFSAERPKGSFSTLEIQRTEQGDSAMYLCASSLAVTKDKYFGPGTRLTVT.